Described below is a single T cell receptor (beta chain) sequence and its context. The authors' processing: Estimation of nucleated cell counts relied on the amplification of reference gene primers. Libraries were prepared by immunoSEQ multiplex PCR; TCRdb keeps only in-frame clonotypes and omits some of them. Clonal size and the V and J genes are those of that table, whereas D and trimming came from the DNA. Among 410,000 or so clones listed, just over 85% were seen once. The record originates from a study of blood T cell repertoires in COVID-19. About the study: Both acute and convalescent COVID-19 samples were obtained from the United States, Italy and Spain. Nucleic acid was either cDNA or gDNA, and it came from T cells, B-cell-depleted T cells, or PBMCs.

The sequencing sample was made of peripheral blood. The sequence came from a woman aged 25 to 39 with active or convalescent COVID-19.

Here the CDR3 DNA reads TGTGCCAGCAGTGATTCGGGCAGGGCGAACACTGAAGCTTTCTTT. It is translated as CASSDSGRANTEAFF. V usage is TRBV6-1 and J usage is TRBJ1-1, with D possibly TRBD1 on 5 matching bases. The germline gives CDR1 MNHNS, CDR2 SASEGT. The CDR3 has 15 residues. V was shortened by 3 bases and J by 1 base, with 12 bases between the two germline ends.